The TCR beta chain described here comes from a study of T-cell memory formation after mild COVID-19. Study conclusions and caveats: Largely, contracting CD4+ clones fell within CM and EM, and contracting CD8+ clones within EMRA. Contracting clones from day 15 to 85 showed balanced CD4/CD8; later expanders favored CD4+.

Trimming removed 2 bases at V and 2 bases at J, with 12 bases between. This CDR3 is 16 amino acids long. TCRdb itself ran the 5' RACE reads through MiXCR, one entry per CDR3 protein. The profile shows 150,000 to 200,000 distinct CDR3 sequences, around 13% of them singletons. Remarks on this clonotype: Its target is unknown.

The sequence was obtained from an adult woman who had mild COVID-19 (a few samples of this study predate the infection). Cell type and time point are not known. This sequence joins TRBV12-3 or TRBV12-4 and TRBJ2-2; D not resolved. The sample taken for sequencing was PBMCs or a T cell subset sorted from them (not recorded which). CDR3: CASSLYDAGNTGELFF. DNA for the CDR3: TGTGCCAGCAGTTTATATGACGCTGGCAACACCGGGGAGCTGTTTTTT.